These 19 T cell receptor beta chains came from one sample sequenced in a study of cytotoxic CD8 clonotypes in ibrutinib-treated CLL. The assay was immunoSEQ multiplex PCR, and TCRdb's table has in-frame clones only and misses some. In the table there are about 160,000 clones, more than 75% of which are singletons. Sequenced material: PBMCs, taken after 12 months of ibrutinib treatment. All receptors derive from a human donor with chronic lymphocytic leukemia.

CDR3 in amino acids: CATPLEGGERETQYF. CDR3 sequence (DNA): TGTGCCACCCCGCTTGAGGGAGGAGAGAGAGAGACCCAGTACTTC. This rearrangement joins TRBV28 to TRBJ2-5, with D perhaps matching TRBD2 (6 bases). Germline CDR1 and CDR2: MDHEN and SYDVKM. The CDR3 sequence is 15 residues long. The V and J ends lost 10 bases and 4 bases respectively, with 22 bases between them.

The chain links TRBV28 to TRBJ1-5; a weak D match, TRBD1 (6 bases). Germline lookup yields CDR1 MDHEN and CDR2 SYDVKM. Deletions cut 10 bases from V and 11 bases from J, with 24 bases between. The CDR3 extends over 14 amino acids. The CDR3 DNA reads TGTGCCACTACACCACTGGGGGGGCGCATGACCCAGCATTTT. Protein sequence: CATTPLGGRMTQHF.

This clone came up a few times. The rearrangement uses TRBV28 and TRBJ2-1; 8 nucleotides agree with TRBD1. Germline CDR1 is MDHEN and CDR2 is SYDVKM. V was pared by 6 bases and J by 9 bases, with 13 bases of the junction left unmatched. The CDR3 is made up of 15 amino acids. The DNA for the CDR3 is TGTGCCAGCAGCCGATCAGGGGGCGAAGGATTTGAGCAGTTCTTC. This translates into CASSRSGGEGFEQFF.

This clone has just one count. This chain uses TRBV6-5 with TRBJ1-2; TRBD1 matches 12 bases. The CDR3 totals 15 residues. Trimming at V came to 6 bases and at J to 7 bases, leaving 9 bases not matched to a gene. The germline V gene has CDR1 MNHEY and CDR2 SVGAGI. CDR3 coding DNA: TGTGCCAGCAGGGCCCCGGGACAGGGGGCGTCTGGCTACACCTTC. Encoded protein: CASRAPGQGASGYTF.

The V call is TRBV28, the J call TRBJ2-7, with 9 positions matching TRBD1. The CDR3 is 15 amino acids. V dropped 7 bases and J dropped 1; count of bases not matched to a gene: 8. Germline V CDR1 and CDR2: MDHEN, SYDVKM. The CDR3, as DNA: TGTGCCAGCATCCCGGTCGGGACAGGGTCCTACGAGCAGTACTTC. This translates into CASIPVGTGSYEQYF.

The chain joins TRBV30 to TRBJ2-7, with a weak D call TRBD2 (6 bases). The CDR3 contains 13 residues. The ends were cut back, 2 bases at V and 1 base at J, with 9 bases in the middle. Germline assignment: CDR1 GTSNPN and CDR2 SVGIG (reference sequence). The chain's CDR3 is CAWSREVSYEQYF. The CDR3 nucleotides read TGTGCCTGGAGTAGGGAGGTTTCCTACGAGCAGTACTTC.

This clone occurred once. The chain employs TRBV6-1 and TRBJ2-7; perhaps D is TRBD1 or TRBD2 (5 bases each). The ends were cut back, 9 bases at V and 2 bases at J, with 17 bases in the middle. Looked up from germline, CDR1 is MNHNS and CDR2 is SASEGT. CDR3 length: 14 residues. The chain's CDR3 is CASMLGEPPYEQYF. For the CDR3, the DNA is TGTGCCAGTATGTTAGGGGAGCCTCCCTACGAGCAGTACTTC.

This chain uses TRBV5-1 with TRBJ2-3; D might be TRBD2 (7 bases). The germline V and J ends were trimmed by 6 bases and 1 base, with 12 bases remaining between them. This CDR3 contains 14 residues. Germline V gene sequence: CDR1 SGHRS, CDR2 YFSETQ. The CDR3 region is CASNRGAGTDTQYF. CDR3 coding DNA: TGCGCCAGCAACCGGGGGGCTGGCACAGATACGCAGTATTTT.

J is TRBJ2-1 and V is TRBV2, with unresolved D. This CDR3 spans 12 amino acids. V dropped 5 bases and J dropped 4 bases, with 6 bases sitting between them. CDR1 is SNHLY, CDR2 FYNNEI, per germline. The CDR3 DNA is TGTGCCAGCAGTCGCAGTTACAATGAGCAGTTCTTC. Translated, it gives CASSRSYNEQFF. Looking up the rest from reference TRBV2 and TRBJ2-1 gives the full variable domain: EPEVTQTPSHQVTQMGQEVILRCVPISNHLYFYWYRQILGQKVEFLVSFYNNEISEKSEIFDDQFSVERPDGSNFTLKIRSTKLEDSAMYFCASSRSYNEQFFGPGTRLTVL.

V gene TRBV21-1 combines with J gene TRBJ2-1; TRBD2, the table's D call, lacks a check against the DNA. TRBV21-1 is a recognized pseudogene. CDR3 length: 15 amino acids. CDR3 DNA: TGTGCCAGCGGCCCCGGGACTAGCGGGGGTAATGAGCAGTTCTTC. Its translation is CASGPGTSGGNEQFF.

V usage is TRBV19 and J usage is TRBJ2-3, with D unresolved. CDR1 is LNHDA, CDR2 SQIVND, per germline (reference sequence). This CDR3 spans 14 amino acids. Trimming took 8 bases from V and 0 from J, leaving 12 bases between them. This CDR3 is CASRRFTSTDTQYF. The CDR3 nucleotides are TGTGCCAGTCGTCGGTTCACTAGCACAGATACGCAGTATTTT.

By its share, this clone is medium-sized (0.01 to 0.1%). This chain links TRBV28 with TRBJ2-7; possibly TRBD1 or TRBD2 for D (6 bases each). Germline assignment: CDR1 MDHEN and CDR2 SYDVKM. The germline V and J ends were trimmed by 6 bases and 5 bases, with 20 bases remaining between them. The length of the CDR3 is 15 residues. In nucleotides, the CDR3 is TGTGCCAGCAGCGCCCTGGGGGGCACCTCGGACGAGCAGTACTTC. This translates into CASSALGGTSDEQYF.

The V call is TRBV7-9, the J call TRBJ2-7; D is perhaps TRBD1 (6 bases). Trimming took off 4 bases at V and 7 bases at J, with 17 bases between the two ends. The CDR3 totals 14 residues. The germline V gene encodes CDR1 SEHNR and CDR2 FQNEAQ (reference sequence). The CDR3 here is CASSSQTGLREQYF. The CDR3 bases are TGTGCCAGCAGCTCTCAAACAGGGTTAAGGGAGCAGTACTTC.

The rearrangement links TRBV6-5 to TRBJ2-1; 12 bases are shared with TRBD2. Germline V lookup: CDR1 MNHEY, CDR2 SVGAGI. The CDR3 has 14 residues. V shed 11 bases and J 5 bases; nucleotides not matched to a gene: 7. This chain's CDR3 is CALRTSGVNNEQFF. The CDR3 nucleotides read TGTGCCTTGAGGACTAGCGGGGTTAACAATGAGCAGTTCTTC.

A single count supports this clone. The chain has TRBV9 and TRBJ2-1; 10 bases agree with TRBD2. The CDR3 has 19 amino acids. CDR1 is SGDLS and CDR2 is YYNGEE in the germline V gene. V was clipped by 3 bases and J by 4 bases; unmatched bases: 16. The CDR3 sequence: CASSETRPRAGGPYNEQFF. As DNA, the CDR3 is TGTGCCAGCAGCGAAACCCGTCCCCGAGCGGGAGGGCCGTACAATGAGCAGTTCTTC.

The genes are TRBV11-2 and TRBJ2-7; D may be TRBD1 or TRBD2 (5 bases each). The CDR3 totals 13 residues. The V gene lost 5 bases and the J gene lost 6 bases, with 14 bases spanning the gap. Germline V lookup: CDR1 SGHAT, CDR2 FQNNGV. CDR3 coding DNA: TGTGCCAGCAGCCGAAAGTGGGACGGCGAGCAGTACTTC. This translates into CASSRKWDGEQYF.

The sample holds one count of this clone. V is TRBV6-5 and J is TRBJ2-7; D remains unclear. The CDR3 spans 15 residues. V was cut by 2 bases and J by 2 bases, with 13 bases left in between. CDR1 and CDR2 (germline): MNHEY, SVGAGI. The chain's CDR3 is CASSYGPTRPYEQYF. The DNA of the CDR3 is TGTGCCAGCAGTTACGGACCTACCCGACCCTACGAGCAGTACTTC.

This clone has only one observation. The V gene is TRBV2, the J gene TRBJ2-7, with 7 bases that match TRBD1. J gave up 5 bases and V 2 bases, and 6 bases lay outside the gene matches. Per the germline V gene, CDR1 is SNHLY and CDR2 is FYNNEI. The CDR3 sequence is 14 residues long. The CDR3: CASSEPDRDDEQYF. The CDR3 DNA follows: TGTGCCAGCAGTGAACCCGACAGGGACGACGAGCAGTACTTC.

The gene calls are TRBV1 and TRBJ1-5; the table's D call, TRBD1, has no DNA check behind it. TRBV1 is listed as a pseudogene. This CDR3 has 18 residues. The CDR3 sequence: CTSSQAPTGSGDNQPQHF. Here the CDR3 DNA reads TGCACCAGCAGCCAAGCCCCGACAGGGAGCGGCGACAATCAGCCCCAGCATTTT.